Below, 22 T cell receptor beta chains from the same sample are listed, as sequenced in a study of beta chain features in type 1 diabetes. Investigators reverse transcribed all isolated RNA, so they sequenced expressed TCRB transcripts. Produced via immunoSEQ multiplex PCR; TCRdb's table is partial and in-frame only. The table lists 200,000 to 250,000 clones, roughly 14% of them singletons, with 0.026% in the top ten. The sample taken for sequencing was naive CD4+ T cells from blood. All receptors come from a woman aged 40 to 50 in good health.

This clone was found a few times. The CDR3 DNA reads as TGTGCCAGCGCCTCCCCCCGGGGACAGAGAGTCTACGAGCAGTACTTC. It encodes CASASPRGQRVYEQYF. The rearrangement joins TRBV7-9 to TRBJ2-7; 7 positions match TRBD1. The CDR3 is 16 amino acids. Trimming at V came to 8 bases and at J to 3 bases, leaving 16 bases not matched to a gene. Germline V gives CDR1 SEHNR, CDR2 FQNEAQ (reference sequence).

In this sample, this clone turned up a few times. The genes are TRBV9 and TRBJ2-7, with TRBD2 matching 8 bases. The length of the CDR3 is 17 residues. Germline V CDR1 and CDR2: SGDLS, YYNGEE. V dropped 0 bases and J dropped 0; count of bases not matched to a gene: 8. The CDR3 loop is CASSVAGGVGYSYEQYF. The CDR3 DNA sequence: TGTGCCAGCAGCGTAGCCGGGGGGGTAGGTTACTCCTACGAGCAGTACTTC.

This chain links TRBV7-9 with TRBJ2-7; 8 bases agree with TRBD1. The CDR3 covers 13 residues. CDR1 and CDR2 (germline): SEHNR, FQNEAQ (reference sequence). Germline trimming cut 4 bases from V and 3 bases from J; bases unmatched to any gene: 2. Here the CDR3 DNA reads TGTGCCAGCAGCTGGACAGGGAGCTACGAGCAGTACTTC. Translated, it gives CASSWTGSYEQYF.

Here the CDR3 reads CASSVSGNPYEQYF. DNA of the CDR3: TGTGCCAGCAGCGTATCAGGGAACCCCTACGAGCAGTACTTC. The V gene is TRBV9, the J gene TRBJ2-7; possible D gene TRBD1, 5 bases. Germline lookup yields CDR1 SGDLS and CDR2 YYNGEE. V was trimmed by 1 base and J by 2 bases, leaving 10 bases between them. The CDR3 loop spans 14 amino acids.

CDR3 residues: CASSDRDYGNEQFF. The CDR3, as DNA: TGTGCCAGCAGTGACCGGGACTACGGGAATGAGCAGTTCTTC. This sequence joins TRBV6-5 and TRBJ2-1; 7 bases are a match to TRBD2. V was pared by 5 bases and J by 7 bases, with 8 bases of the junction left unmatched. This CDR3 spans 14 amino acids. Germline V CDR1 and CDR2: MNHEY, SVGAGI.

Worth noting for this clone: Other DNA sequences in the same sample also yield this CDR3. V gene TRBV2 combines with J gene TRBJ2-3; TRBD2 agrees at 11 bases. The CDR3 runs to 16 residues. CDR1 and CDR2 from the germline V gene are SNHLY and FYNNEI. Germline trimming cut 4 bases from V and 3 bases from J; bases unmatched to any gene: 6. In DNA, the CDR3 is TGTGCCAGCAGTGGCCTCACTAGCGGGGGAACAGATACGCAGTATTTT. The encoded protein is CASSGLTSGGTDTQYF. Looking up the rest from reference TRBV2 and TRBJ2-3 gives the full variable domain: EPEVTQTPSHQVTQMGQEVILRCVPISNHLYFYWYRQILGQKVEFLVSFYNNEISEKSEIFDDQFSVERPDGSNFTLKIRSTKLEDSAMYFCASSGLTSGGTDTQYFGPGTRLTVL.

The rearrangement joins TRBV5-6 to TRBJ2-2; TRBD2 matches 7 bases. This CDR3 comprises 17 residues. V trimming: 0 bases; J trimming: 7 bases; junction bases outside the gene matches: 12. Germline V lookup: CDR1 SGHDT, CDR2 YYEEEE. The CDR3 region is CASSLVLSGMGGGELFF. The CDR3 DNA sequence: TGTGCCAGCAGCTTGGTTTTGAGCGGGATGGGAGGCGGGGAGCTGTTTTTT.

The chain uses TRBV5-6 and TRBJ1-5; possibly TRBD1 for D (5 bases). V was trimmed by 0 bases and J by 1 base, leaving 11 bases between them. The CDR3 sequence is 16 residues long. Germline values: CDR1 SGHDT, CDR2 YYEEEE. The CDR3 region is CASSLGRQRSNQPQHF. The CDR3 DNA follows: TGTGCCAGCAGCTTGGGTAGACAGAGGAGCAATCAGCCCCAGCATTTT.

This clone was seen a handful of times. The chain is built from TRBV7-2 and TRBJ1-2; D is undetermined. The CDR3 covers 13 residues. V lost 3 bases, J lost 1 base, and 6 bases lay in between. Germline V gene sequence: CDR1 SGHTA, CDR2 FQGNSA. CDR3 in amino acids: CASSFGVNYGYTF. DNA for the CDR3: TGTGCCAGCAGCTTCGGGGTTAACTATGGCTACACCTTC. The complete variable domain, with remaining parts taken from reference TRBV7-2 and TRBJ1-2, reads GAGVSQSPSNKVTEKGKDVELRCDPISGHTALYWYRQSLGQGLEFLIYFQGNSAPDKSGLPSDRFSAERTGGSVSTLTIQRTQQEDSAVYLCASSFGVNYGYTFGSGTRLTVV.

The CDR3 DNA reads as TGTGCCAGCAGTACCCGGGAGGTGAGAGAAGAGACCCAGTACTTC. Residues: CASSTREVREETQYF. The rearrangement joins TRBV6-1 to TRBJ2-5, with 7 bases aligning to TRBD2. The CDR3 spans 15 residues. CDR1 is MNHNS and CDR2 is SASEGT in the germline V gene. The junction had 9 bases not matched to a gene; V was cut back by 5 bases and J by 3 bases.

Only a few counts were recorded for this clone. This chain links TRBV5-4 with TRBJ2-1; D not resolved. The CDR3 totals 14 residues. CDR1 SGHNT and CDR2 YYREEE come from the germline V gene (reference sequence). Between the trimmed V and J ends, which lost 8 bases and 10 bases, there was a span of 22 bases. In DNA, the CDR3 is TGTGCCAGTAGAGAGGTGGGTGGAAGAGAAGAGCAGTTCTTC. It encodes CASREVGGREEQFF.

A word on this clone: The same CDR3 arises from other DNA sequences in this sample as well. This chain uses TRBV7-2 with TRBJ2-3; TRBD2 aligns across 7 bases. The germline gives CDR1 SGHTA, CDR2 FQGNSA. CDR3 length: 13 residues. V trimming: 5 bases; J trimming: 5 bases; junction bases outside the gene matches: 4. DNA of the CDR3: TGTGCCAGCAGCCGTGGGGGGGTAGATACGCAGTATTTT. Translation gives CASSRGGVDTQYF.

This clone was seen more than once but under ten times. The V gene is TRBV5-1, the J gene TRBJ1-6; 9 bases map to TRBD1. V shed 3 bases and J 11 bases; nucleotides not matched to a gene: 6. The CDR3 contains 14 residues. Germline CDR1 SGHRS, CDR2 YFSETQ. CDR3 protein: CASSSGTGPTPLHF. For the CDR3, the DNA is TGCGCCAGCAGCTCGGGGACAGGGCCCACACCCCTCCACTTT.

This clone was seen only a few times. The J gene is TRBJ1-4, the V gene TRBV28; 12 nucleotides align to TRBD1. Germline CDR1 reads MDHEN; CDR2 reads SYDVKM. This CDR3 contains 16 residues. The trim removed 4 bases at V and 8 bases at J, leaving 8 bases unmatched. CDR3 coding DNA: TGTGCCAGCAGTTCGGGACAGGGGGCGCGAAGGGAAAAACTGTTTTTT. This gives the protein CASSSGQGARREKLFF.

This rearrangement joins TRBV6-5 to TRBJ1-5; D is undetermined. V was trimmed by 5 bases and J by 7 bases, leaving 12 bases between them. The germline V gene encodes CDR1 MNHEY and CDR2 SVGAGI. CDR3 size: 13 residues. The CDR3, as DNA: TGTGCCAGCAGTGAAGAGGAGTACCAGCCCCAGCATTTT. It translates to CASSEEEYQPQHF.

This clone has at least ten counts. The gene calls are TRBV23-1 and TRBJ2-7, with TRBD1 identical over 7 bases. TRBV23-1 is an open reading frame, and its role is uncertain. The V gene end was trimmed by 7 bases and the J gene end by 0 bases; junction bases not matched to a gene: 6. The CDR3 covers 14 residues. The DNA for the CDR3 is TGCGCCAGCACCGGGACAGCCTTCTCCTACGAGCAGTACTTC. Translation gives CASTGTAFSYEQYF.

There are a few counts of this clone. A junction boundary mismatches the germline segment, possibly from a read error. The chain combines TRBV7-9 with TRBJ2-5; 12 nucleotides match TRBD2. This CDR3 is 13 amino acids long. The germline gives CDR1 SEHNR, CDR2 FQNEAQ (reference sequence). The CDR3 DNA reads as TGTGCCAGCAGCTTGACTAGCGGGGGCCTAATACACTTC. As protein: CASSLTSGGLIHF. Variable domain in full (rest from reference TRBV7-9 and TRBJ2-5): DTGVSQNPRHKITKRGQNVTFRCDPISEHNRLYWYRQTLGQGPEFLTYFQNEAQLEKSRLLSDRFSAERPKGSFSTLEIQRTEQGDSAMYLCASSLTSGGLIHFGPGTRLLVL.

This clone showed up many times. For the CDR3, the DNA is TGCAGCGTGGCCCGGGGAGACGAGCAGTACTTC. It encodes CSVARGDEQYF. This sequence joins TRBV29-1 and TRBJ2-7, with D tentatively TRBD2 (5 bases). Trimming removed 6 bases at V and 5 bases at J, with 11 bases between. This CDR3 region has 11 residues. Germline V gives CDR1 SQVTM, CDR2 ANQGSEA.

J is TRBJ1-5 and V is TRBV12-5, with D tentatively TRBD1 (5 bases). This CDR3 is 15 amino acids long. Trimming took 0 bases from V and 6 from J, leaving 12 bases between them. Germline loops: CDR1 LGHNT, CDR2 FRNRAP. CDR3 nucleotide sequence: TGTGCTAGTGGTTTGGTACTTGGGGGAGGTCAGCCCCAGCATTTT. It yields the protein CASGLVLGGGQPQHF.

The chain employs TRBV7-9 and TRBJ2-5; 7 positions agree with TRBD2. The DNA end is more similar to TRBJ2-7, so the J call may be wrong. Germline CDR1 is SEHNR and CDR2 is FQNEAQ (reference sequence). This CDR3 region has 18 residues. The CDR3, as DNA: TGTGCCAGCAGCTTAGCCTCCGGGGGGATCCTGGAGGCGTACGAGCAGTACTTC. It is translated as CASSLASGGILEAYEQYF.

This clone came up many times. V is TRBV29-1 and J is TRBJ2-5; possibly TRBD1 for D (6 bases). Germline V gene sequence: CDR1 SQVTM, CDR2 ANQGSEA. There are 13 residues in the CDR3. V was trimmed by 4 bases and J by 8 bases, leaving 17 bases between them. The CDR3 is CSVGQVWLDTQYF. Here the CDR3 DNA reads TGCAGCGTTGGACAGGTGTGGTTAGACACCCAGTACTTC.

This clone was detected only a few times. This chain connects TRBV6-6 to TRBJ1-5; 8 nucleotides line up with TRBD1. J gave up 3 bases and V 4 bases, and 8 bases lay outside the gene matches. This CDR3 has 16 residues. Germline loops: CDR1 MNHNY, CDR2 SVGAGI (reference sequence). The CDR3 loop is CASSSRTGLHNQPQHF. The CDR3 nucleotides are TGTGCCAGCAGTTCTAGGACAGGGCTACACAATCAGCCCCAGCATTTT.